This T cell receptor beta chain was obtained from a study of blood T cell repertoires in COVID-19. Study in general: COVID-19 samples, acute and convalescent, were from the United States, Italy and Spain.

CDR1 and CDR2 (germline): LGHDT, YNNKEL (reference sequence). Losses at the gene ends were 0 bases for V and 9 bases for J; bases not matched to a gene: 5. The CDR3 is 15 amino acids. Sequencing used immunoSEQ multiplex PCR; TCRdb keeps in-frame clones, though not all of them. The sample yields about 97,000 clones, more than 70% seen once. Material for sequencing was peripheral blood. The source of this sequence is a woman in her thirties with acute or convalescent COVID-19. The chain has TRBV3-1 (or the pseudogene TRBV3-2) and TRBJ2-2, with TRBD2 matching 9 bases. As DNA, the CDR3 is TGTGCCAGCAGCCAAGATTGGCTAGCGGGGAGGGAGCTGTTTTTT. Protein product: CASSQDWLAGRELFF.